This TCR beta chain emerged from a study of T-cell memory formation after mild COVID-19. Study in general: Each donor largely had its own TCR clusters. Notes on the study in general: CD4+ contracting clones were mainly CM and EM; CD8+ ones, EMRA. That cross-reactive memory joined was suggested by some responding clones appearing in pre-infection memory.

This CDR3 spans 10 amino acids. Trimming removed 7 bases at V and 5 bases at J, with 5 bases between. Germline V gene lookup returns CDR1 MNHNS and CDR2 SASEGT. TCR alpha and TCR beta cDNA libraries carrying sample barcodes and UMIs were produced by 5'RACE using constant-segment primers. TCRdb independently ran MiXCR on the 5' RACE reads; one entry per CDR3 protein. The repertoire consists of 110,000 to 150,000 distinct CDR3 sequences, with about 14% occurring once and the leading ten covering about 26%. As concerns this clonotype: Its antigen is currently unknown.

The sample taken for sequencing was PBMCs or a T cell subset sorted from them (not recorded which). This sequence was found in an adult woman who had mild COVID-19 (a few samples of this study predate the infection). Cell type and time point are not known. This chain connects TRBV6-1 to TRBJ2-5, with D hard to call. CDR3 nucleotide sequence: TGTGCCAGCACGTGGGAGACCCAGTACTTC. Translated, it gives CASTWETQYF.